A selection of T cell receptor beta chains follows, all from one sample in a study of blood T cells in healthy people across ages. TCRdb reprocessed the 5' RACE reads with MiXCR, giving one entry per CDR3 protein. The sample holds hundreds of thousands of distinct CDR3 sequences; 45% to 50% are singletons and the top ten take 13%. Sequencing was carried out using blood. These receptors were collected from a man aged 25-40 years in good health. The CDR3 runs from the conserved cysteine through the conserved F or W. A D gene is named only where the DNA matches it firmly.

j_call	cdr3_length	v_call	d_call	cdr3_aa
TRBJ2-1	14	TRBV6-2/TRBV6-3	TRBD2	CASGRRAGNNEQFF
TRBJ1-2	13	TRBV7-9	-	CASSPFGDYGYTF
TRBJ1-1	15	TRBV18	TRBD1	CASSPTTGGFTEAFF
TRBJ2-4	13	TRBV6-2/TRBV6-3	TRBD1	CASSWDSLNIQYF
TRBJ1-2	12	TRBV24-1	-	CATAEANYGYTF
-	15	TRBV4-2	-	CASSQDTGREYEQYF
TRBJ2-3	13	TRBV20-1	TRBD2	CSALAEDTDTQYF
TRBJ2-3	14	TRBV7-9	TRBD1	CAGSHRDRGDTQYF
TRBJ2-1	13	TRBV7-9	-	CASSPTGSHEQFF
TRBJ1-1	10	TRBV29-1	TRBD1	CSAGDREAFF
TRBJ2-7	15	TRBV27	TRBD2	CASSPGTSGGNEQYF
TRBJ2-1	15	TRBV15	TRBD2	CATSTGLAVGDEQFF
TRBJ2-1	17	TRBV6-5	-	CASSYSKRGVGVGEQFF
TRBJ1-5	14	TRBV6-5	-	CASSYAWGNQPQHF